The 15 T cell receptor beta chains in this list originate from one sample, sequenced in a study of identifying expanded T cells in peripheral blood. The repertoire was sequenced with immunoSEQ multiplex PCR; TCRdb's copy has only in-frame clones and lacks some. The sample has 75,000 to 90,000 clones, 70% to 90% seen once. Input material: blood. All receptors derive from a person aged 18 to 75 in good health.

This clone was detected only a few times. The chain carries TRBV6-5 and TRBJ2-7; no clear D. Trimming cost V 0 bases and J 1 base, with 7 bases left between them. This CDR3 is built from 14 residues. CDR1 and CDR2 (germline): MNHEY, SVGAGI. CDR3 sequence: CASSYSGFSYEQYF. The CDR3 DNA sequence: TGTGCCAGCAGTTACTCGGGGTTTTCCTACGAGCAGTACTTC.

The chain uses TRBV7-3 and TRBJ2-3; tentatively, D is TRBD2 (6 bases). The germline gives CDR1 SGHTA, CDR2 FQGTGA. Trimming stripped 1 base from V and 2 bases from J, with 19 bases between. The CDR3 runs 18 residues. CDR3 in DNA: TGTGCCAGCAGCTTAAGGGGGGTCCGTACCCACTACACAGATACGCAGTATTTT. Encoded protein: CASSLRGVRTHYTDTQYF.

The chain employs TRBV6-5 and TRBJ1-2, with TRBD1 identical over 7 bases. Trimming removed 5 bases from V and 0 bases from J; junction bases left unmatched: 3. CDR1 is MNHEY, CDR2 SVGAGI, per germline. The CDR3 length is 14 residues. The CDR3 DNA sequence: TGTGCCAGCAGTAGGGGGCCCGCTAACTATGGCTACACCTTC. This translates into CASSRGPANYGYTF.

The chain uses TRBV10-3 and TRBJ1-6, with 12 bases matching TRBD1. CDR1 is ENHRY and CDR2 is SYGVKD in the germline V gene. The V gene end was trimmed by 6 bases and the J gene end by 7 bases; junction bases not matched to a gene: 4. The CDR3 length is 15 residues. As DNA, the CDR3 is TGTGCCATCAGGGGACAGGGGGCTGAGAATTCACCCCTCCACTTT. Amino acid sequence: CAIRGQGAENSPLHF.

J is TRBJ2-3 and V is TRBV9; D gene ambiguous. The CDR3 spans 15 residues. Germline V gene lookup returns CDR1 SGDLS and CDR2 YYNGEE. Trimming shortened V by 4 bases and J by 0 bases, and 12 bases separated the two germline ends. The CDR3 here is CASSRQAQSTDTQYF. Here the CDR3 DNA reads TGTGCCAGCAGCCGCCAGGCCCAGAGCACAGATACGCAGTATTTT.

The chain is built from TRBV14 and TRBJ2-6; 9 bases are shared with TRBD1. Germline V CDR1 and CDR2: SGHDN, FVKESK. CDR3 length equals 17 residues. The V segment lost 4 bases and the J segment 2 bases; nucleotides outside the gene matches: 6. The CDR3 sequence is CASSRTTGGAGANVLTF. The CDR3 coding sequence is TGTGCCAGCAGCCGGACCACAGGGGGCGCTGGGGCCAACGTCCTGACTTTC.

The chain carries TRBV10-3 and TRBJ1-1; possibly TRBD1 for D (5 bases). Germline loops: CDR1 ENHRY, CDR2 SYGVKD. Trimming took off 0 bases at V and 3 bases at J, with 14 bases between the two ends. The CDR3 is made up of 16 amino acids. CDR3 DNA: TGTGCCATCAGTGAGTCGTTTGGGGCGGGAGACACTGAAGCTTTCTTT. It codes for CAISESFGAGDTEAFF.

CDR3 in DNA: TGTGCCAGCAGTCTACTAGCGGGAGACACCGGGGAGCTGTTTTTT. Its translation is CASSLLAGDTGELFF. The chain links TRBV6-5 to TRBJ2-2; 11 nucleotides agree with TRBD2. The CDR3 totals 15 residues. Per germline, CDR1 MNHEY and CDR2 SVGAGI. V was clipped by 5 bases and J by 3 bases; unmatched bases: 2.

The chain is built from TRBV7-9 and TRBJ1-3; D is perhaps TRBD1 (6 bases). The germline V and J ends were trimmed by 5 bases and 3 bases, with 17 bases remaining between them. Germline V CDR1 and CDR2: SEHNR, FQNEAQ (reference sequence). This CDR3 contains 16 residues. CDR3 loop: CASSRDTWAHGNTIYF. The CDR3 coding sequence is TGTGCCAGCAGCCGGGACACCTGGGCTCATGGAAACACCATATATTTT.

The gene calls are TRBV19 and TRBJ1-1; 7 bases are a match to TRBD1. The junction had 8 bases not matched to a gene; V was cut back by 7 bases and J by 6 bases. The CDR3 runs to 13 residues. The germline V gene has CDR1 LNHDA and CDR2 SQIVND (reference sequence). CDR3 sequence reads: CASNLQGFAEAFF. CDR3 nucleotides: TGTGCCAGTAATTTACAGGGGTTCGCTGAAGCTTTCTTT.

The rearrangement links TRBV7-6 to TRBJ2-5, with 10 bases lining up with TRBD2. J was trimmed by 5 bases and V by 2 bases; bases with no gene match: 11. Germline V gene sequence: CDR1 SGHVS, CDR2 FNYEAQ. CDR3 length equals 17 residues. CDR3 in amino acids: CASSLKASGGSGETQYF. CDR3 bases: TGTGCCAGCAGCTTAAAGGCTAGCGGGGGATCGGGGGAGACCCAGTACTTC.

This clone was seen a single time. This rearrangement joins TRBV29-1 to TRBJ2-3; D uncertain. Germline CDR1 is SQVTM and CDR2 is ANQGSEA. V dropped 3 bases and J dropped 2 bases, with 12 bases sitting between them. This CDR3 contains 14 residues. The CDR3 nucleotides are TGCAGCGTTGAGGAGCCCGTCCTCACAGATACGCAGTATTTT. Protein: CSVEEPVLTDTQYF.

The chain recombines TRBV19 with TRBJ1-3; 7 positions agree with TRBD1. The CDR3 consists of 16 residues. The germline V gene has CDR1 LNHDA and CDR2 SQIVND (reference sequence). Losses at the gene ends were 10 bases for V and 5 bases for J; bases not matched to a gene: 17. The CDR3 nucleotides are TGTGCCACCGAGCCTGGACAGGCCTTTAGGAGAAACACCATATATTTT. Protein: CATEPGQAFRRNTIYF.

The J gene is TRBJ2-1, the V gene TRBV6-4, with no clear D. There are 14 residues in the CDR3. Trimming removed 3 bases from V and 4 bases from J, with 10 bases in between. Per the germline V gene, CDR1 is MRHNA and CDR2 is SNTAGT. Written as DNA, the CDR3 is TGTGCCAGCAGTGAGGATCTGGGGTACAATGAGCAGTTCTTC. Its translation: CASSEDLGYNEQFF.

The chain has TRBV19 and TRBJ2-5; the D call may be TRBD1 or TRBD2 (6 bases each). The ends were cut back, 1 base at V and 3 bases at J, with 18 bases in the middle. This CDR3 has 17 amino acids. From germline, CDR1 is LNHDA and CDR2 SQIVND (reference sequence). DNA of the CDR3: TGTGCCAGTAGTATAGGGGTAACAGGGCCGGGGGAAGAGACCCAGTACTTC. Translation: CASSIGVTGPGEETQYF.